This entry describes one T cell receptor (beta chain). Its antigen remains unknown. The sample is drawn from a study of blood T cells in healthy people across ages. Study observations and caveats: With unsorted PBMCs, a conclusive comparison of naive versus antigen-experienced cells was not possible.

Each donor was a healthy Caucasian individual from Russia, aged 6 to 90. Extraction of total RNA produced a minimum of 5 micrograms from each sample. With a J-beta primer mix and a sample-barcoded 5' primer, a second PCR ran about 6 to 11 cycles. A single record per CDR3 protein comes from TCRdb applying MiXCR to the 5' RACE reads. This sample carries fewer than 950,000 distinct CDR3 sequences, around 36% of them seen once, and the ten largest clones take under 15%. CDR1 is SGHTA and CDR2 is FQGNSA in the germline V gene. V was trimmed by 5 bases and J by 0 bases, leaving 14 bases between them. The CDR3 contains 17 residues.

The sequencing input was blood. This chain connects TRBV7-2 to TRBJ1-6; D unclear. The clonotype was recovered from a man younger than 30 in good health. CDR3 sequence (DNA): TGTGCCAGCAGCAGACACCTGATGAGCTCCTATAATTCACCCCTCCACTTT. Amino acid sequence: CASSRHLMSSYNSPLHF.